These 24 T cell receptor beta chains came from one sample sequenced in a study of blood T cells in healthy people across ages (dated by TCRdb to the mid-2010s). Libraries were constructed by 5' RACE. TCRdb names Illumina HiSeq 2500 as the instrument used. A second PCR of roughly 7 to 11 cycles was run with a J-beta primer mix and a sample-barcoded 5' primer. The public reads were run again by TCRdb, first through fastp at Q25 and then through MiXCR, and only productive beta chains were kept. Rows with a matching CDR3 protein are joined into one entry that keeps the most common DNA and genes. Recorded for this sample are 650,000 to 800,000 distinct CDR3 sequences; 52% of them occurred a single time. The top ten clones comprise roughly 14% of the sample. The sequencing sample was made of blood. These receptor sequences come from an elderly woman in good health.

J is TRBJ1-2 and V is TRBV20-1; no firm D call. CDR1 is DFQATT, CDR2 SNEGSKA, per germline (reference sequence). This CDR3 is built from 14 residues. Trimming pared 0 bases from V and 2 bases from J, leaving 10 bases between. For the CDR3, the DNA is TGCAGTGCTAGAGACACGGACCAGAACTATGGCTACACCTTC. Translation: CSARDTDQNYGYTF.

V usage is TRBV28 and J usage is TRBJ2-1; 7 bases are a match to TRBD1. CDR1 MDHEN and CDR2 SYDVKM come from the germline V gene. The trim removed 6 bases at V and 3 bases at J, leaving 8 bases unmatched. The CDR3 is made up of 15 amino acids. The CDR3 nucleotides are TGTGCCAGCAGACCAGGGGGACAACGCTACAATGAGCAGTTCTTC. Encoded protein: CASRPGGQRYNEQFF.

The table lists this clonotype with many counts. This chain joins TRBV6-5 and TRBJ1-2; tentative D call: TRBD1 (5 bases). V was pared by 6 bases and J by 0 bases, with 17 bases between. The germline V gene has CDR1 MNHEY and CDR2 SVGAGI. This CDR3 has 16 amino acids. CDR3 DNA sequence: TGTGCCAGCAGCTCATTCCCGGGACGGGCTAACTATGGCTACACCTTC. It translates to CASSSFPGRANYGYTF.

The chain carries TRBV6-2 or TRBV6-3 and TRBJ2-3; D might be TRBD2 (6 bases). This CDR3 contains 13 residues. CDR1 MNHEY and CDR2 SVGEGT come from the germline V gene. With 5 bases removed from V and 4 bases from J, the gap between germline ends came to 10 bases. In DNA form, the CDR3 reads TGTGCCAGCAGTAGACTAGTTCCAGATACGCAGTATTTT. This encodes CASSRLVPDTQYF.

The rearrangement joins TRBV7-2 to TRBJ2-3, with TRBD2 matching over 7 bases. V gave up 5 bases and J gave up 2 bases; unmatched junction bases: 13. The length of the CDR3 is 17 residues. The germline gives CDR1 SGHTA, CDR2 FQGNSA. The CDR3: CASSLRGRRGITDTQYF. Here the CDR3 DNA reads TGTGCCAGCAGCCTTAGGGGTCGGCGGGGGATCACAGATACGCAGTATTTT.

This chain connects TRBV12-3 or TRBV12-4 to TRBJ1-1; 10 nucleotides align to TRBD1. The CDR3 runs 13 residues. V was pared by 6 bases and J by 5 bases, with 3 bases of the junction left unmatched. CDR3 DNA sequence: TGTGCCAGCAGGATGGACAGGGGGACTGAAGCTTTCTTT. Protein product: CASRMDRGTEAFF.

The sample holds many counts of this clonotype. The chain carries TRBV2 and TRBJ2-7; D gene uncertain. The CDR3 consists of 15 residues. Germline V gives CDR1 SNHLY, CDR2 FYNNEI. Between the trimmed V and J ends, which lost 1 base and 3 bases, there was a span of 13 bases. CDR3 protein: CASSEGALLNYEQYF. DNA of the CDR3: TGTGCCAGCAGTGAAGGGGCGTTACTTAACTACGAGCAGTACTTC.

The CDR3 reads CASSGSPTSGANVLTF. CDR3 bases: TGTGCCAGCAGTGGGAGTCCGACCTCTGGGGCCAACGTCCTGACTTTC. The J gene is TRBJ2-6, the V gene TRBV12-3 or TRBV12-4, with D maybe TRBD2 (5 bases). There are 16 residues in the CDR3. The germline V and J ends were trimmed by 5 bases and 0 bases, with 11 bases remaining between them.

V and J are TRBV12-3 or TRBV12-4 and TRBJ2-1, with TRBD2 identical over 9 bases. The CDR3 spans 16 residues. The ends lost 3 bases at V and 7 bases at J; junction bases unmatched: 10. CDR3 DNA sequence: TGTGCCAGCAGTTTCGATAGCGGGAGTCTTCTTAATGAGCAGTTCTTC. Residues: CASSFDSGSLLNEQFF.

The chain links TRBV12-3 or TRBV12-4 to TRBJ2-3; D may match TRBD1 or TRBD2 (6 bases each). This CDR3 has 14 amino acids. The V and J ends lost 3 bases and 5 bases respectively, with 12 bases between them. Here the CDR3 DNA reads TGTGCCAGCAGTTTGTTACAGGGAGGAGATACGCAGTATTTT. Encoded protein: CASSLLQGGDTQYF.

Worth noting for this clonotype: This may come from a read error, since a much larger clone is one base off. CDR3: CAGSPRRGPLGEQYF. The DNA for the CDR3 is TGTGCCGGCAGCCCTAGGCGGGGTCCCCTCGGGGAGCAGTACTTC. The chain links TRBV6-5 to TRBJ2-5; possibly TRBD2 for D (6 bases). This CDR3 contains 15 residues. Germline V gene sequence: CDR1 MNHEY, CDR2 SVGAGI.

The V call is TRBV20-1, the J call TRBJ2-3, with 7 bases that match TRBD2. With V trimmed by 2 bases and J by 1 base, 6 bases remained unmatched. The germline gives CDR1 DFQATT, CDR2 SNEGSKA (reference sequence). There are 15 residues in the CDR3. This CDR3 is CSARWGGTRTDTQYF. CDR3 DNA sequence: TGCAGTGCTAGATGGGGGGGAACACGCACAGATACGCAGTATTTT.

The chain carries TRBV28 and TRBJ1-3; no firm D call. The CDR3 contains 12 residues. CDR1 and CDR2 (germline): MDHEN, SYDVKM. Trimming removed 7 bases at V and 4 bases at J, with 8 bases between. The CDR3 bases are TGTGCCAGCACCTCCCCGGGAAACACCATATATTTT. This translates into CASTSPGNTIYF. Drawing the rest from reference TRBV28 and TRBJ1-3, the complete variable domain is DVKVTQSSRYLVKRTGEKVFLECVQDMDHENMFWYRQDPGLGLRLIYFSYDVKMKEKGDIPEGYSVSREKKERFSLILESASTNQTSMYLCASTSPGNTIYFGEGSWLTVV.

The chain combines TRBV29-1 with TRBJ1-1; a weak D match, TRBD1 (6 bases). The CDR3 runs to 14 residues. Germline V lookup: CDR1 SQVTM, CDR2 ANQGSEA. V lost 2 bases, J lost 3 bases, and 13 bases lay in between. The CDR3: CSVEKGGVDTEAFF. The CDR3 DNA is TGCAGCGTTGAAAAAGGGGGAGTAGACACTGAAGCTTTCTTT.

Details on this clonotype: This may be a read error, as it is one base from a much larger clone. V gene TRBV11-1 combines with J gene TRBJ2-7; unclear D gene. Near its end, the DNA agrees better with TRBJ2-4, so the J call may be wrong. CDR3 length: 14 amino acids. Germline-derived CDR1 and CDR2 are SGHAT and FQDESV (reference sequence). The CDR3 bases are TGTGCCAGCAACCTTCGTCCCGGAGAGGACATTCAGTACTTC. Its protein product is CASNLRPGEDIQYF.

The chain has TRBV9 and TRBJ2-2, with D tentatively TRBD1 or TRBD2 (5 bases each). The germline V gene has CDR1 SGDLS and CDR2 YYNGEE. The ends were cut back, 6 bases at V and 0 bases at J, with 12 bases in the middle. This CDR3 has 15 amino acids. Here the CDR3 reads CASKRGNTNTGELFF. The CDR3 DNA reads as TGTGCCAGCAAGAGGGGTAATACGAACACCGGGGAGCTGTTTTTT.

The sample holds a few counts of this clonotype. V and J are TRBV19 and TRBJ2-1; possibly TRBD2 for D (5 bases). V lost 9 bases and J lost 9, with 33 bases in between. The germline gives CDR1 LNHDA, CDR2 SQIVND (reference sequence). CDR3 length: 18 residues. The CDR3 DNA is TGTGCCAGCAACCACTCCCCACAGCGGCCCCAGCGGTCTCGTGAGCAGTTCTTC. Translated: CASNHSPQRPQRSREQFF.

The V gene is TRBV9, the J gene TRBJ1-2; D is possibly TRBD1 (5 bases). Germline V gene sequence: CDR1 SGDLS, CDR2 YYNGEE. CDR3 length: 14 amino acids. The ends were cut back, 3 bases at V and 4 bases at J, with 13 bases in the middle. The CDR3 here is CASSALQGSYGYTF. The CDR3 nucleotides are TGTGCCAGCAGCGCTCTTCAGGGTAGCTATGGCTACACCTTC.

The genes are TRBV27 and TRBJ2-1; D not resolved. V was clipped by 5 bases and J by 4 bases, with 15 bases between them. The CDR3 totals 15 residues. Germline CDR1 and CDR2: MNHEY and SMNVEV (reference sequence). The CDR3 DNA is TGTGCCAGCAGTCGTCTAAGGCACGAATACAATGAGCAGTTCTTC. It yields the protein CASSRLRHEYNEQFF.

V usage is TRBV2 and J usage is TRBJ2-4; possible D gene TRBD2, 5 bases. Trimming left V 9 bases short and J 0 bases short, with 18 bases between. Germline V gene sequence: CDR1 SNHLY, CDR2 FYNNEI. CDR3 size: 16 residues. The CDR3 coding sequence is TGTGCCAGACGGGATATCAGACAACTAGCCAAAAACATTCAGTACTTC. Protein: CARRDIRQLAKNIQYF.

The chain employs TRBV29-1 and TRBJ2-1, with a possible D match to TRBD1 (6 bases). This CDR3 comprises 15 residues. Germline lookup yields CDR1 SQVTM and CDR2 ANQGSEA. Trimming stripped 0 bases from V and 5 bases from J, with 14 bases between. The CDR3 DNA reads as TGCAGCGTTGAAGATCTGGACAGCAAAGACAATGAGCAGTTCTTC. It specifies CSVEDLDSKDNEQFF.

This chain joins TRBV12-3 or TRBV12-4 and TRBJ2-6; the D call may be TRBD1 or TRBD2 (5 bases each). CDR3 size: 16 residues. With 8 bases removed from V and 2 bases from J, the gap between germline ends came to 16 bases. Here the CDR3 DNA reads TGTGCCAGCCACGGATTGGGGCGGGCTGGGGCCAACGTCCTGACTTTC. This encodes CASHGLGRAGANVLTF.

Remarks on this clonotype: The conserved final phenylalanine or tryptophan is absent from the CDR3, which likely points to a read error. The rearrangement links TRBV6-4 to TRBJ2-1; D is ambiguous. Germline V CDR1 and CDR2: MRHNA, SNTAGT. The CDR3 contains 17 residues. Trimming removed 2 bases from V and 0 bases from J, with 14 bases in between. CDR3 loop: CASSDPRRLSSYNEQFL. CDR3 DNA: TGTGCCAGCAGTGACCCCCGGCGGCTGAGCTCCTACAATGAGCAGTTCCTC.

This clonotype was counted ten times or more. The chain has TRBV6-6 and TRBJ2-7; D is undetermined. Germline CDR1 reads MNHNY; CDR2 reads SVGAGI (reference sequence). The CDR3 loop spans 13 amino acids. V was cut by 5 bases and J by 4 bases, with 12 bases left in between. CDR3 nucleotides: TGTGCCAGCAGTCTCCCGGGTGCGTACGAGCAGTACTTC. It encodes CASSLPGAYEQYF.